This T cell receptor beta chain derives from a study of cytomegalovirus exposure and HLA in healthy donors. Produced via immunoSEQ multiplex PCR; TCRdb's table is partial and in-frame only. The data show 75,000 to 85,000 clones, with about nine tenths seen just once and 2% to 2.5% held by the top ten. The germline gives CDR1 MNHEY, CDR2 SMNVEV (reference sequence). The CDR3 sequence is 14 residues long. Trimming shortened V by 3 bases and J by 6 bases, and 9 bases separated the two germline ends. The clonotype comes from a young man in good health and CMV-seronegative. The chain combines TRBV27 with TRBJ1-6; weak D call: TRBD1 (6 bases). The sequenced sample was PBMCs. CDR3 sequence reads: CASSLGGPNSPLHF. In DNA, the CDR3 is TGTGCCAGCAGTTTGGGGGGGCCTAATTCACCCCTCCACTTT.